This TCR beta chain was observed in a study of blood T cell repertoires in COVID-19. Study-wide background: PBMCs, B-cell-depleted T cells, or T cells were the source of the cDNA or gDNA that made up the material.

Participants came from some 26 US areas, aged roughly 18 to 89 years. Symptom resolution, clearance, or two negative PCRs marked donors in Cohort 3 as recovered. Trimming removed 3 bases from V and 4 bases from J, with 12 bases in between. The CDR3 sequence is 15 residues long. CDR1 is MNHNY, CDR2 SVGAGI, per germline (reference sequence). The method was immunoSEQ multiplex PCR; TCRdb's version includes in-frame clones alone and lacks a portion of them. Among 350,000 to 400,000 clones listed, around 92% were seen once. The sequence came from a woman in her 30s who had recovered from COVID-19. The sequencing input was PBMCs or T cells enriched from blood (not recorded which). The chain has TRBV6-6 and TRBJ2-2, with a weak D call TRBD1 (5 bases). CDR3 loop: CASSYQPTGTGELFF. In DNA, the CDR3 is TGTGCCAGCAGTTATCAACCTACAGGCACCGGGGAGCTGTTTTTT.